These 14 T cell receptor beta chains originate from one sample sequenced in a study of cytomegalovirus exposure and HLA in healthy donors. Primers for the PCR totalled 60 Vbeta and 13 Jbeta. Produced via immunoSEQ multiplex PCR; TCRdb's table is partial and in-frame only. The sample lists about 150,000 clones, roughly four fifths seen once, with approximately 5.7% in the top ten. Source material: PBMCs. These receptors were taken from a young man in good health and CMV-seropositive.

Worth noting for this clone: Sequence at one end of the junction differs from germline and may be a read error. The rearrangement uses TRBV7-2 and TRBJ2-3, with 11 bases identical to TRBD2. This CDR3 comprises 16 residues. Germline CDR1 is SGHTA and CDR2 is FQGNSA. This CDR3 reads CASSPTGLAGSDTQYF. The CDR3 region has the DNA TGCGCCAGCAGCCCTACTGGACTAGCGGGCTCAGATACGCAGTATTTT. The complete variable domain, with remaining parts taken from reference TRBV7-2 and TRBJ2-3, reads GAGVSQSPSNKVTEKGKDVELRCDPISGHTALYWYRQSLGQGLEFLIYFQGNSAPDKSGLPSDRFSAERTGGSVSTLTIQRTQQEDSAVYLCASSPTGLAGSDTQYFGPGTRLTVL.

This chain links TRBV5-6 with TRBJ2-5; TRBD2 is a possible D gene (6 bases). This CDR3 region has 14 residues. Per germline, CDR1 SGHDT and CDR2 YYEEEE. V dropped 0 bases and J dropped 5 bases, with 11 bases sitting between them. The CDR3 is CASSLGGTPETQYF. CDR3 DNA: TGTGCCAGCAGCTTGGGGGGGACTCCCGAGACCCAGTACTTC.

This chain connects TRBV5-4 to TRBJ1-3; 7 bases match TRBD1. Germline-derived CDR1 and CDR2 are SGHNT and YYREEE (reference sequence). The V gene end was trimmed by 4 bases and the J gene end by 2 bases; junction bases not matched to a gene: 9. There are 16 residues in the CDR3. CDR3 sequence reads: CASSRSGTVPGNTIYF. For the CDR3, the DNA is TGTGCCAGCAGCCGCAGTGGGACAGTGCCTGGAAACACCATATATTTT.

V usage is TRBV19 and J usage is TRBJ2-3; 11 bases map to TRBD2. The J segment lost 2 bases and the V segment lost 4 bases, leaving 2 bases of the junction unmatched. This CDR3 has 15 amino acids. Germline lookup yields CDR1 LNHDA and CDR2 SQIVND (reference sequence). The CDR3 sequence: CASSTTSGATDTQYF. The CDR3 coding sequence is TGTGCCAGTAGTACGACTAGCGGGGCCACAGATACGCAGTATTTT.

The rearrangement links TRBV30 to TRBJ2-1; D possibly corresponds to TRBD2 (5 bases). CDR1 and CDR2 (germline): GTSNPN, SVGIG (reference sequence). The CDR3 extends over 12 amino acids. The V end lost 2 bases, the J end lost 7 bases, and 9 bases lay between the germline ends. The CDR3 nucleotides are TGTGCCTGGAGTTTACTAGGGAATGAGCAGTTCTTC. Amino acid sequence: CAWSLLGNEQFF.

This clone was counted once. The CDR3 bases are TGTGCCTGGGTTAGGAACACTGAAGCTTTCTTT. Its translation is CAWVRNTEAFF. The V call is TRBV30, the J call TRBJ1-1; no reliable D call. This CDR3 has 11 amino acids. The V gene lost 5 bases and the J gene lost 1 base, with 5 bases spanning the gap. Germline V lookup: CDR1 GTSNPN, CDR2 SVGIG (reference sequence). The whole variable domain, filled in from reference TRBV30 and TRBJ1-1, reads SQTIHQWPATLVQPVGSPLSLECTVEGTSNPNLYWYRQAAGRGLQLLFYSVGIGQISSEVPQNLSASRPQDRQFILSSKKLLLSDSGFYLCAWVRNTEAFFGQGTRLTVV.

The chain joins TRBV27 to TRBJ2-3, with 9 bases lining up with TRBD1. Germline loops: CDR1 MNHEY, CDR2 SMNVEV (reference sequence). CDR3 length equals 14 residues. With 6 bases clipped from V and 3 bases from J, the junction kept 4 bases outside the gene matches. The CDR3 DNA reads as TGTGCCAGCAGACAGGGGGCGCGGACAGATACGCAGTATTTT. Its protein product is CASRQGARTDTQYF.

This clone was seen once. The chain links TRBV2 to TRBJ2-7, with TRBD1 matching 8 bases. Germline trimming cut 5 bases from V and 5 bases from J; bases unmatched to any gene: 8. The CDR3 sequence is 14 residues long. Germline assignment: CDR1 SNHLY and CDR2 FYNNEI. This chain's CDR3 is CASSWTGFINEQYF. CDR3 DNA: TGTGCCAGCAGTTGGACAGGGTTTATCAACGAGCAGTACTTC.

The gene calls are TRBV4-2 and TRBJ2-3; 8 positions match TRBD2. There are 16 residues in the CDR3. Germline V gene data show CDR1 as LGHNA and CDR2 as YNFKEQ. V lost 0 bases, J lost 7 bases, and 9 bases stayed unmatched. The CDR3 region has the DNA TGTGCCAGCAGCCAAGAGGGTTTAGGCGGGAGGAATACGCAGTATTTT. Translated, it gives CASSQEGLGGRNTQYF.

The chain carries TRBV28 and TRBJ2-1; 8 bases fit TRBD2. The V gene's germline CDR1 is MDHEN and CDR2 SYDVKM. The CDR3 runs to 13 residues. V shed 6 bases, J shed 10 bases, and the junction held 8 bases outside the gene matches. In nucleotides, the CDR3 is TGTGCCAGCAGCCCGGGACTAGTTGGCGAGCAGTTCTTC. Translated, it gives CASSPGLVGEQFF.

The chain links TRBV2 to TRBJ1-6; tentatively, D is TRBD1 (5 bases). The ends were cut back, 2 bases at V and 10 bases at J, with 18 bases in the middle. The CDR3 extends over 16 amino acids. Germline V gene sequence: CDR1 SNHLY, CDR2 FYNNEI. CDR3 protein: CASSELMARVGSPLHF. CDR3 bases: TGTGCCAGCAGTGAATTAATGGCCAGGGTCGGATCACCCCTCCACTTT. The variable domain in full, completed from reference TRBV2 and TRBJ1-6, reads EPEVTQTPSHQVTQMGQEVILRCVPISNHLYFYWYRQILGQKVEFLVSFYNNEISEKSEIFDDQFSVERPDGSNFTLKIRSTKLEDSAMYFCASSELMARVGSPLHFGNGTRLTVT.

The chain recombines TRBV28 with TRBJ2-7; 10 bases are shared with TRBD2. Germline values: CDR1 MDHEN, CDR2 SYDVKM. The CDR3 length is 16 residues. Trimming took 6 bases from V and 2 from J; bases not matched to a gene: 10. This CDR3 reads CASRPSGSPRAYEQYF. CDR3 nucleotide sequence: TGTGCCAGCAGGCCTAGCGGGAGCCCACGAGCCTACGAGCAGTACTTC.

The chain has TRBV4-3 and TRBJ2-5; no definite D call. The J call may not be correct, given that the DNA end is closer to TRBJ2-7. The CDR3 spans 13 residues. Per germline, CDR1 LGHNA and CDR2 YSLEER. As DNA, the CDR3 is TGCGCCAGCAGCCAAGGGAGTTCCTACGAGCAGTACTTC. It encodes CASSQGSSYEQYF.

V gene TRBV11-2 combines with J gene TRBJ2-1, with 13 positions matching TRBD2. Germline assignment: CDR1 SGHAT and CDR2 FQNNGV. The length of the CDR3 is 15 residues. The ends lost 5 bases at V and 4 bases at J; junction bases unmatched: 2. This CDR3 is CASSTLAGGYNEQFF. The DNA for the CDR3 is TGTGCCAGCAGCACACTAGCGGGGGGGTACAATGAGCAGTTCTTC. Supplemented by reference TRBV11-2 and TRBJ2-1, the full variable domain reads EAGVAQSPRYKIIEKRQSVAFWCNPISGHATLYWYQQILGQGPKLLIQFQNNGVVDDSQLPKDRFSAERLKGVDSTLKIQPAKLEDSAVYLCASSTLAGGYNEQFFGPGTRLTVL.